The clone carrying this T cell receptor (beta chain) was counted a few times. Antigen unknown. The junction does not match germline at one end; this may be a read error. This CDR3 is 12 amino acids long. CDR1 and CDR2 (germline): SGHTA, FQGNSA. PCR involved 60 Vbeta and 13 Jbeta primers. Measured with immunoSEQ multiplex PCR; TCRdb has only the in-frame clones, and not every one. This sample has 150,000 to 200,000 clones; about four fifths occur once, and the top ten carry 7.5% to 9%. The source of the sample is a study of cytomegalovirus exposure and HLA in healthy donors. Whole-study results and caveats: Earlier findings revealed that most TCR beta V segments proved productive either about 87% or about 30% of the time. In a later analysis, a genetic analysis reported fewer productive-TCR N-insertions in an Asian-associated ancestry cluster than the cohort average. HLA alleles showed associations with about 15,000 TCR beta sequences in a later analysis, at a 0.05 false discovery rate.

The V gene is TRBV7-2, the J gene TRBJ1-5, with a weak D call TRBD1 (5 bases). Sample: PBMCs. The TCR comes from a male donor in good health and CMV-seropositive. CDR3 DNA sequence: TGTGCCAGCAGCCAGGGCAACCAGCCCCAGCATTTT. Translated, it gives CASSQGNQPQHF.